Below are 7 T cell receptor beta chains sequenced from a single sample in a study of T cells after yellow fever vaccination. Using its own MiXCR run on the 5' RACE reads, TCRdb lists one record per CDR3 protein. The repertoire holds a few hundred thousand distinct CDR3 sequences, with around 7% as singletons. This specimen was PBMCs, taken more than 40 days after the first yellow fever vaccination. The receptors here all came from a man between 18 and 35 years old who received the YFV17D yellow fever vaccine.

The chain joins TRBV5-1 to TRBJ1-1, with D unresolved. The CDR3 runs 14 residues. Germline CDR1 is SGHRS and CDR2 is YFSETQ. V was cut by 4 bases and J by 3 bases, with 13 bases left in between. Here the CDR3 DNA reads TGCGCCAGCAGCCGACTGACCCTGTACACTGAAGCTTTCTTT. It is translated as CASSRLTLYTEAFF.

This clonotype has only a few counts. The chain is built from TRBV19 and TRBJ1-5; 7 bases align to TRBD1. From germline, CDR1 is LNHDA and CDR2 SQIVND (reference sequence). CDR3 length equals 15 residues. The junction had 11 bases not matched to a gene; V was cut back by 9 bases and J by 3 bases. Here the CDR3 DNA reads TGTGCCAGCAAAAGGGACAGTTCATACAATCAGCCCCAGCATTTT. It codes for CASKRDSSYNQPQHF.

V gene TRBV5-6 combines with J gene TRBJ2-6; D gene ambiguous. Trimming took off 0 bases at V and 1 base at J, with 8 bases between the two ends. The CDR3 loop spans 16 amino acids. From germline, CDR1 is SGHDT and CDR2 YYEEEE. The CDR3 region is CASSLGPPSGANVLTF. The DNA of the CDR3 is TGTGCCAGCAGCTTGGGGCCACCTTCTGGGGCCAACGTCCTGACTTTC.

The sample holds many counts of this clonotype. The J gene is TRBJ2-2, the V gene TRBV29-1; 12 bases line up with TRBD2. CDR1 and CDR2 from the germline V gene are SQVTM and ANQGSEA. The CDR3 is 17 residues long. Trimming removed 5 bases from V and 4 bases from J; junction bases left unmatched: 11. The CDR3 spells CSVLPSGGETTTGELFF. CDR3 coding DNA: TGCAGCGTTCTTCCTAGCGGGGGGGAGACAACCACCGGGGAGCTGTTTTTT.

The chain carries TRBV10-1 and TRBJ1-3, with 9 nucleotides matching TRBD1. With 5 bases clipped from V and 4 bases from J, the junction kept 3 bases outside the gene matches. The CDR3 is 14 amino acids. Germline V gene sequence: CDR1 WNHNN, CDR2 SYGVQD (reference sequence). The CDR3 DNA reads TGCGCCAGCAGTCCGGACAGGGGAGGAAACACCATATATTTT. It codes for CASSPDRGGNTIYF.

This chain links TRBV30 with TRBJ2-1; no definite D call. The CDR3 sequence is 13 residues long. Trimming left V 4 bases short and J 7 bases short, with 14 bases between. In germline, CDR1 is GTSNPN, CDR2 SVGIG (reference sequence). The CDR3: CAWKRLGYNEQFF. CDR3 DNA: TGTGCCTGGAAGAGACTGGGCTATAATGAGCAGTTCTTC.

This clonotype was detected only a few times. The J gene is TRBJ1-1, the V gene TRBV12-3 or TRBV12-4, with D unclear. The germline V and J ends were trimmed by 5 bases and 8 bases, with 9 bases remaining between them. The CDR3 has 11 residues. The CDR3 DNA follows: TGTGCCAGCAGTAGGAATGCAGAAGCTTTCTTT. Amino acid sequence: CASSRNAEAFF.